This T cell receptor beta chain was identified during a study of cytomegalovirus exposure and HLA in healthy donors. Overall study results and limits: Differences between HLA loci emerged in a later analysis of TCR association rates, with DRB1 most and HLA-C fewest.

The study ran its PCR with 60 Vbeta and 13 Jbeta primers. The repertoire was sequenced with immunoSEQ multiplex PCR; TCRdb's copy has only in-frame clones and lacks some. The data contain approximately 150,000 clones, roughly 79% of them singletons. The table lists this clone with a few counts. The antigen is not known. The CDR3 totals 14 residues. Germline values: CDR1 SGHNT, CDR2 YYREEE (reference sequence). The germline V and J ends were trimmed by 4 bases and 4 bases, with 14 bases remaining between them. Sequenced: PBMCs. The chain combines TRBV5-4 with TRBJ1-2; TRBD1 is a possible D gene (6 bases). This TCR was recovered from a woman in her forties or fifties in good health and CMV-seronegative. The CDR3 here is CASSRTGGSYGYTF. In DNA, the CDR3 is TGTGCCAGCAGCCGGACGGGGGGCAGCTATGGCTACACCTTC.